These 5 T cell receptor beta chains were sequenced from one sample in a study of blood T cell repertoires in COVID-19. Generated by immunoSEQ multiplex PCR, the TCRdb table keeps only in-frame clones and is missing some. The sample holds 150,000 to 200,000 clones; 87% are singletons and the top ten take under 5%. The specimen sequenced was peripheral blood. These receptors all stem from a woman in her fifties or sixties who had recovered from COVID-19.

CDR3 in DNA: TGTGCCAGCAGCTCCAGTGGACAGATAGCCTACGAGCAGTACTTC. Its protein product is CASSSSGQIAYEQYF. J is TRBJ2-7 and V is TRBV27, with D tentatively TRBD1 (6 bases). CDR1 is MNHEY and CDR2 is SMNVEV in the germline V gene (reference sequence). The CDR3 is 15 residues long. The V and J ends lost 6 bases and 2 bases respectively, with 17 bases between them.

This clone was picked up a small number of times. The genes are TRBV19 and TRBJ1-5, with a tentative D call TRBD1 (5 bases). Trimming took off 7 bases at V and 6 bases at J, with 16 bases between the two ends. This CDR3 is 14 amino acids long. Looked up from germline, CDR1 is LNHDA and CDR2 is SQIVND (reference sequence). The CDR3 loop is CASKGRAAGQPQHF. For the CDR3, the DNA is TGTGCCAGTAAGGGCAGGGCCGCCGGTCAGCCCCAGCATTTT.

The chain joins TRBV5-1 to TRBJ1-1; tentatively, D is TRBD1 (6 bases). The CDR3 spans 14 residues. Germline CDR1 is SGHRS and CDR2 is YFSETQ. V was trimmed by 0 bases and J by 1 base, leaving 7 bases between them. The CDR3 here is CASSLVQGNTEAFF. DNA for the CDR3: TGCGCCAGCAGCTTGGTACAGGGGAACACTGAAGCTTTCTTT.

This chain links TRBV5-1 with TRBJ1-4; tentative D call: TRBD1 (5 bases). Deletions cut 5 bases from V and 7 bases from J, with 15 bases between. The germline gives CDR1 SGHRS, CDR2 YFSETQ. The CDR3 is 14 amino acids. The chain's CDR3 is CASSSGGAGEKLFF. The CDR3 nucleotides read TGCGCCAGCAGTTCCGGCGGGGCAGGTGAAAAACTGTTTTTT.

The rearrangement uses TRBV24-1 and TRBJ1-2, with a tentative D call TRBD1 (6 bases). CDR1 and CDR2 (germline): KGHDR, SFDVKD. The CDR3 extends over 10 amino acids. With 9 bases removed from V and 7 bases from J, the gap between germline ends came to 8 bases. The DNA of the CDR3 is TGTGCCACCGGACAGATTGGCTACACCTTC. It encodes CATGQIGYTF.